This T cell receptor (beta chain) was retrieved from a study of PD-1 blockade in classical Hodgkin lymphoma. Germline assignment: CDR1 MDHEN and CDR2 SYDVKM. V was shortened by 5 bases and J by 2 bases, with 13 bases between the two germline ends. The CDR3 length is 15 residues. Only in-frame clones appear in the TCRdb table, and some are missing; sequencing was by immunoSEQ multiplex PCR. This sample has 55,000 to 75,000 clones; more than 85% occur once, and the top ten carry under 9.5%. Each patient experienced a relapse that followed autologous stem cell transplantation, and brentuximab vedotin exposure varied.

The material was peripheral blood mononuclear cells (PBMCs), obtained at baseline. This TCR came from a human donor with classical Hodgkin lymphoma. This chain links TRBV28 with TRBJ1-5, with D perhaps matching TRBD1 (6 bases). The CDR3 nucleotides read TGTGCCAGCAGTCACAGGGTTGGGCGCAATCAGCCCCAGCATTTT. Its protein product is CASSHRVGRNQPQHF.